This T cell receptor (beta chain) was captured in a study of early T cells in non-severe SARS-CoV-2 infection. Study information: Sequencing of unsorted whole blood was done on bulk RNA, leaving chains unpaired.

Molecules of cDNA were individually given unique molecular identifiers that were attached to them. One entry per CDR3 protein results from TCRdb running MiXCR on the 5' RACE reads. The sample lists over 30,000 distinct CDR3 sequences; about 4.7% were seen once. This clonotype was seen at least ten times. Its matching antigen is unknown. Whole-study results and caveats: Anti-spike CD8 responses were favored by VDJdb matching, which missed private and CD4 specificities.

With 10 bases removed from V and 1 base from J, the gap between germline ends came to 13 bases. The CDR3 is made up of 13 amino acids. Germline CDR1 is MDHEN and CDR2 is SYDVKM. The genes are TRBV28 and TRBJ1-1, with D possibly being TRBD1 (5 bases). The clonotype originates from an adult who was a healthcare worker with PCR-confirmed SARS-CoV-2 infection or an uninfected control (not recorded which). The sequenced sample was whole blood. The CDR3 bases are TGTGCCACCTTCATCGGGGGGAACACTGAAGCTTTCTTT. Encoded protein: CATFIGGNTEAFF.